The rows below give T cell receptor beta chains drawn from one sample of a study of shared clonotypes between healthy human individuals. Sequencing used immunoSEQ multiplex PCR; TCRdb keeps in-frame clones, though not all of them. The sample shows 660,000 or so clones, around 96% of them seen only once. The sequenced material came from naive CD8+ T cells sorted from blood. Receptors originate from a woman in her thirties in good health. The CDR3 runs from the conserved cysteine through the conserved F or W. D genes are given only for firm matches. Clone size is stated in some rows and not others, as once, few, many or a class when expanded.

abundance	v_gene	j_gene	d_gene	CDR3aa	CDR3nt
once	TRBV7-8	TRBJ2-7	.	CASSLARTDYEQYF	TGTGCCAGCAGCTTAGCGCGTACAGACTACGAGCAGTACTTC
.	TRBV6-5	TRBJ2-7	TRBD1	CASSYSRWGQGVEQYF	TGTGCCAGCAGTTACTCGAGATGGGGACAGGGGGTCGAGCAGTACTTC
.	TRBV2	TRBJ2-4	.	CASREHQGGSNIQYF	TGTGCCAGCAGAGAACACCAGGGGGGCTCAAACATTCAGTACTTC
.	TRBV27	TRBJ2-3	.	CASSLGTDTQYF	TGTGCCAGCAGTTTGGGTACAGATACGCAGTATTTT
.	TRBV28	TRBJ1-2	.	CASRYNRDTERNGYTF	TGTGCCAGCAGATATAACCGGGACACAGAACGAAATGGCTACACCTTC
.	TRBV29-1	TRBJ1-2	.	CSVVGTDGYGYTF	TGCAGCGTGGTAGGTACGGACGGCTATGGCTACACCTTC
.	TRBV6-6	TRBJ2-2	TRBD1	CASSHRGTGELFF	TGTGCCAGCAGTCACAGGGGAACCGGGGAGCTGTTTTTT
.	TRBV27	TRBJ1-1	.	CASSFLFRGTMNTEAFF	TGTGCCAGCAGTTTTTTGTTTCGTGGGACAATGAACACTGAAGCTTTCTTT
once	TRBV4-1	TRBJ1-1	.	CASSQRSADEAFF	TGCGCCAGCAGCCAACGGTCGGCAGATGAAGCTTTCTTT
.	TRBV28	TRBJ2-2	TRBD2	CASSLIAGKTGELFF	TGTGCCAGCAGTTTGATAGCGGGAAAAACCGGGGAGCTGTTTTTT
.	TRBV7-2	TRBJ1-2	.	CAYTPTANYGYTF	TGTGCTTATACGCCGACAGCTAACTATGGCTACACCTTC
.	TRBV13	TRBJ1-5	TRBD1	CASSLGTGNQPQHF	TGTGCCAGCAGCTTAGGGACAGGGAATCAGCCCCAGCATTTT
.	TRBV27	TRBJ2-7	TRBD1	CASSPRGPMAEAYEQYF	TGTGCCAGCAGTCCAAGGGGGCCGATGGCGGAAGCCTACGAGCAGTACTTC
.	TRBV9	TRBJ2-7	TRBD2	CASSEGLAPSYEQYF	TGTGCCAGCAGCGAAGGACTAGCTCCCTCCTACGAGCAGTACTTC
.	TRBV7-2	TRBJ2-7	.	CASSLEWGQRSIEQYF	TGTGCCAGCAGCTTAGAGTGGGGCCAGAGGTCGATCGAGCAGTACTTC
once	TRBV29-1	TRBJ2-1	.	CSVDIPSYNEQFF	TGCAGCGTTGACATTCCCTCCTACAATGAGCAGTTCTTC
.	TRBV29-1	TRBJ2-1	TRBD2	CSVVRLADEQFF	TGCAGCGTTGTAAGACTAGCTGATGAGCAGTTCTTC
few	TRBV5-4	TRBJ2-5	.	CASSLESTETQYF	TGTGCCAGCAGCTTGGAAAGTACAGAGACCCAGTACTTC
.	TRBV27	TRBJ2-7	TRBD2	CASSLAGGNEQYF	TGTGCCAGCAGTCTAGCGGGAGGGAACGAGCAGTACTTC
once	TRBV2	TRBJ1-4	.	CASKIPEGAGSVANEKLFF	TGTGCCAGCAAAATCCCCGAGGGTGCCGGGTCGGTAGCTAATGAAAAACTGTTTTTT
.	TRBV28	TRBJ2-7	TRBD2	CASSLPLAGNSYEQYF	TGTGCCAGCAGTTTACCCCTAGCGGGAAACTCCTACGAGCAGTACTTC
.	TRBV7-9	TRBJ2-7	.	CASSLFFGTYTYEQYF	TGTGCCAGCAGCTTATTTTTCGGGACATACACCTACGAGCAGTACTTC
.	TRBV27	TRBJ2-3	TRBD1	CASSWGTGGDTQYF	TGTGCCAGCTCCTGGGGGACAGGGGGAGATACGCAGTATTTT
.	TRBV6-1	TRBJ2-7	.	CATRFRGISYEQYF	TGTGCCACCCGCTTCCGTGGAATCTCCTACGAGCAGTACTTC
.	TRBV29-1	TRBJ2-1	TRBD2	CSVKGERERVSYNEQFF	TGCAGCGTTAAAGGGGAGCGGGAGCGGGTCTCCTACAATGAGCAGTTCTTC
.	TRBV27	TRBJ2-3	.	CASSTQLETDTQYF	TGTGCCAGCAGTACACAACTAGAAACAGATACGCAGTATTTT
.	TRBV29-1	TRBJ1-1	.	CSVEHRPETEAFF	TGCAGCGTGGAACATAGGCCGGAAACTGAAGCTTTCTTT
.	TRBV21-1	TRBJ2-1	.	CASSKEKGTSGRIDEQFF	TGTGCCAGCAGCAAAGAAAAGGGGACTAGCGGGAGAATCGATGAGCAGTTCTTC
.	TRBV27	TRBJ1-1	TRBD1	CASSPYPGGGTEAFF	TGTGCCAGCAGTCCTTACCCAGGGGGGGGAACTGAAGCTTTCTTT
.	TRBV7-7	TRBJ2-4	.	CASTYGWAEIAKNIQYF	TGTGCCAGCACCTACGGATGGGCAGAGATAGCCAAAAACATTCAGTACTTC
.	TRBV6-1	TRBJ1-4	.	CASSEWGSANEKLFF	TGTGCCAGCAGTGAATGGGGGTCAGCTAATGAAAAACTGTTTTTT
.	TRBV9	TRBJ2-1	TRBD2	CASTILAGPANEQFF	TGTGCCAGCACCATACTAGCGGGACCTGCCAATGAGCAGTTCTTC
once	TRBV13	TRBJ1-2	TRBD1	CASSLTGGDYGYTF	TGTGCCAGCAGCTTGACAGGGGGCGACTATGGCTACACCTTC
.	TRBV9	TRBJ2-3	TRBD2	CASSELSGSTQYF	TGTGCCAGCAGCGAACTAAGCGGGAGTACGCAGTATTTT
once	TRBV9	TRBJ1-1	TRBD1	CASSVVSDRGAFF	TGTGCCAGCAGCGTAGTTAGCGACAGGGGAGCTTTCTTT
.	TRBV29-1	TRBJ2-3	TRBD2	CSVERTSGTDTQYF	TGCAGCGTTGAAAGGACTAGCGGCACAGATACGCAGTATTTT
.	TRBV7-3	TRBJ2-1	.	CASSLSGSSYNEQFF	TGTGCCAGCAGCTTAAGCGGTAGCTCCTACAATGAGCAGTTCTTC
.	TRBV13	TRBJ2-2	.	CASSSATGELFF	TGTGCCAGCAGCTCCGCGACCGGGGAGCTGTTTTTT
.	TRBV28	TRBJ1-1	.	CASSRPSREVEMNTEAFF	TGTGCCAGCAGTCGACCCTCCAGGGAGGTGGAGATGAACACTGAAGCTTTCTTT
.	TRBV10-3	TRBJ2-7	.	CAISESRAEQYF	TGTGCCATCAGTGAGTCTCGGGCCGAGCAGTACTTC
.	TRBV13	TRBJ2-7	.	CASSSDSRGASYEQYF	TGTGCCAGCAGCTCCGACAGCAGGGGGGCGTCCTACGAGCAGTACTTC
.	TRBV5-1	TRBJ2-2	.	CASSLGSGPGELFF	TGCGCCAGCAGCTTGGGTTCAGGTCCCGGGGAGCTGTTTTTT
.	TRBV6-1	TRBJ1-2	.	CASTSSGPGYTF	TGTGCCAGCACGAGCTCGGGTCCTGGCTACACCTTC
.	TRBV28	TRBJ2-7	.	CASSLGYEQYF	TGTGCCAGCAGTTTGGGGTACGAGCAGTACTTC
.	TRBV7-2	TRBJ1-2	TRBD1	CASRHGGTEYYGYTF	TGTGCCAGCAGGCATGGGGGGACAGAATACTATGGCTACACCTTC
.	TRBV5-4	TRBJ2-3	.	CASSPGHQSFTDTQYF	TGTGCCAGCAGCCCCGGACATCAGAGCTTCACAGATACGCAGTATTTT
.	TRBV27	TRBJ2-7	TRBD2	CASSPPPTSGRISEQYF	TGTGCCAGCAGTCCTCCCCCGACTAGCGGGAGAATCTCCGAGCAGTACTTC
.	TRBV2	TRBJ1-2	.	CASSEGDVLNTF	TGTGCCAGCAGTGAGGGGGACGTACTGAACACCTTC
.	TRBV7-9	TRBJ2-1	.	CASGDGSSYNEQFF	TGTGCCAGCGGCGACGGTAGCTCCTACAATGAGCAGTTCTTC
.	TRBV7-9	TRBJ2-2	.	CASSLVLGAGELFF	TGTGCCAGCAGCTTGGTTTTAGGGGCCGGGGAGCTGTTTTTT
.	TRBV29-1	TRBJ2-1	TRBD2	CSVPGLADYNEQFF	TGCAGCGTTCCGGGACTAGCGGATTACAATGAGCAGTTCTTC
.	TRBV27	TRBJ2-2	.	CASSFRSPNTGELFF	TGTGCCAGCAGTTTCAGGTCGCCCAACACCGGGGAGCTGTTTTTT
.	TRBV4-1	TRBJ2-1	TRBD2	CASSHGLAESAYEQFF	TGCGCCAGCAGCCATGGACTAGCGGAGTCGGCGTATGAGCAGTTCTTC
once	TRBV4-1	TRBJ1-2	.	CASSQLRGANYGYTF	TGCGCCAGCAGCCAACTAAGGGGAGCTAACTATGGCTACACCTTC
.	TRBV10-3	TRBJ2-1	TRBD2	CAIRSGTSDYNEQFF	TGTGCCATCAGGAGCGGGACTAGCGACTACAATGAGCAGTTCTTC